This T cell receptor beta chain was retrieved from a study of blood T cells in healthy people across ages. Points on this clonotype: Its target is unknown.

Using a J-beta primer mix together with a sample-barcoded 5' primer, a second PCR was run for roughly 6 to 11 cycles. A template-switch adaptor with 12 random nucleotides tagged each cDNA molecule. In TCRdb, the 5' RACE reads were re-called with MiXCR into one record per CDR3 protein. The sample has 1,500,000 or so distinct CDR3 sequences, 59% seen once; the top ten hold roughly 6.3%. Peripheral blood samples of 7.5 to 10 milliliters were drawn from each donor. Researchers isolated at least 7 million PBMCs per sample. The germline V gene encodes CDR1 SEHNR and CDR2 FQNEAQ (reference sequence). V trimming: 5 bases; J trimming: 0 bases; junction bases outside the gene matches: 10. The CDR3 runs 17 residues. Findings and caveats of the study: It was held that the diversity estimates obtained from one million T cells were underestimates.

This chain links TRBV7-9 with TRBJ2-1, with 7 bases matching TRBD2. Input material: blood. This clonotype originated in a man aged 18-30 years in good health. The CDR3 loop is CASSPSGQRGSYNEQFF. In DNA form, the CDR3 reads TGTGCCAGCAGCCCCTCAGGCCAGCGGGGCTCCTACAATGAGCAGTTCTTC.